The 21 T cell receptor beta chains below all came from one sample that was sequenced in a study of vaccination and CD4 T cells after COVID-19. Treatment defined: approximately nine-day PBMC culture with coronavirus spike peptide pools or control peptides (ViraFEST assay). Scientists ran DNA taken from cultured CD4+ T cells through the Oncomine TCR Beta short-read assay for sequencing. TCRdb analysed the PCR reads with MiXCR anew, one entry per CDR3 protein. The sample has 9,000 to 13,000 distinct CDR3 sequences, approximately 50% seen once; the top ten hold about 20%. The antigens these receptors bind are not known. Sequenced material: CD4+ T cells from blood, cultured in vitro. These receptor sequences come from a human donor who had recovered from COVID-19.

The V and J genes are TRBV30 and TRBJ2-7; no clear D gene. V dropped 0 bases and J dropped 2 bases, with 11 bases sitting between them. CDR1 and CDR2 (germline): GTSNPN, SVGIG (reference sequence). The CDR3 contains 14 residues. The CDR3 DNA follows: TGTGCCTGGAGTGTACTCGTGGGCACCTACGAGCAGTACTTC. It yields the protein CAWSVLVGTYEQYF.

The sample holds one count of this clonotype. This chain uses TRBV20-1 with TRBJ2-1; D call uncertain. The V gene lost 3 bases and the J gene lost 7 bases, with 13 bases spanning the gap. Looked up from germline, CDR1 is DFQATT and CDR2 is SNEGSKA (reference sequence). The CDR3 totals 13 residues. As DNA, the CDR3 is TGCAGTGCTAGGGGAACCCGGGTAAATGAGCAGTTCTTC. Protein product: CSARGTRVNEQFF.

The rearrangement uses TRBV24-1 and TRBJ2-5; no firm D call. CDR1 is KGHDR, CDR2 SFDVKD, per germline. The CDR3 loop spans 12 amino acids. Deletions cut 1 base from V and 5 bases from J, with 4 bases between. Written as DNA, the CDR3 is TGTGCCACCAGTGATTTTGGTGAGACCCAGTACTTC. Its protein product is CATSDFGETQYF.

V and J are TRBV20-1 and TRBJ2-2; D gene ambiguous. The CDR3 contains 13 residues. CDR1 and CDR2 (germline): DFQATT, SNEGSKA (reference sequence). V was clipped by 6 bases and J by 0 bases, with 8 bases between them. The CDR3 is CSAPGTNTGELFF. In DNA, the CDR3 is TGCAGTGCCCCGGGCACGAACACCGGGGAGCTGTTTTTT.

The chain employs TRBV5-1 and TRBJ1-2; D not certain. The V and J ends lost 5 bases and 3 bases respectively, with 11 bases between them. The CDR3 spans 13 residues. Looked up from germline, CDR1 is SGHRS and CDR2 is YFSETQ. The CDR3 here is CASSLNGDYGYTF. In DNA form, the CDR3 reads TGCGCCAGCAGTCTCAATGGGGACTATGGCTACACCTTC.

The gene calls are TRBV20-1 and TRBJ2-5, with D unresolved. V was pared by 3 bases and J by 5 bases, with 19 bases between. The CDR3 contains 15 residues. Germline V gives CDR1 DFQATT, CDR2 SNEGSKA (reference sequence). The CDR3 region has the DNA TGCAGTGCTAGGGGTAACCAGCGATCGGGTGAGACCCAGTACTTC. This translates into CSARGNQRSGETQYF.

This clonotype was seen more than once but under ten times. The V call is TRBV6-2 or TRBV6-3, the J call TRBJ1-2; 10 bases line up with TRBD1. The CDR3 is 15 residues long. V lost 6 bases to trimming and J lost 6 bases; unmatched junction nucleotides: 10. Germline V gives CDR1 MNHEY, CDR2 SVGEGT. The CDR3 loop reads CASSTPTGGRDGYTF. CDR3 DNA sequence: TGTGCCAGCAGCACTCCGACAGGGGGCCGGGATGGCTACACCTTC.

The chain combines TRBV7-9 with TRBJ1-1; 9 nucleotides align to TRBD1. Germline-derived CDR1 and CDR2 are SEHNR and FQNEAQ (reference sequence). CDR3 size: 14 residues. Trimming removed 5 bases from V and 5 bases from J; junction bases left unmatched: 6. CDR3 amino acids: CASSLQGAVTEAFF. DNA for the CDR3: TGTGCCAGCAGCCTACAGGGGGCTGTTACTGAAGCTTTCTTT. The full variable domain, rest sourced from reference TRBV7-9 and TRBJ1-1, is DTGVSQNPRHKITKRGQNVTFRCDPISEHNRLYWYRQTLGQGPEFLTYFQNEAQLEKSRLLSDRFSAERPKGSFSTLEIQRTEQGDSAMYLCASSLQGAVTEAFFGQGTRLTVV.

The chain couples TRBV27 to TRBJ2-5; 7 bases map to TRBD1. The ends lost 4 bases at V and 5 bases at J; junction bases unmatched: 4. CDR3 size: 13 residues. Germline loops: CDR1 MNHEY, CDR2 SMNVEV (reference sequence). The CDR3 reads CASSYLRGETQYF. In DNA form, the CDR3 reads TGTGCCAGCAGTTACCTCAGGGGGGAGACCCAGTACTTC.

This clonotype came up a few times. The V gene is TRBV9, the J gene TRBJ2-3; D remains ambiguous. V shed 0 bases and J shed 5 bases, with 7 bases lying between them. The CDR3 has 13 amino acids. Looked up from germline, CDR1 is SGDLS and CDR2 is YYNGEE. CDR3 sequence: CASSVVHEDTQYF. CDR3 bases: TGTGCCAGCAGCGTAGTCCACGAAGATACGCAGTATTTT.

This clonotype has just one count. As DNA, the CDR3 is TGTGCCAGTAGTTCCCACCCCGGGACAGCAAACACTGAAGCTTTCTTT. It translates to CASSSHPGTANTEAFF. The gene calls are TRBV19 and TRBJ1-1; 7 positions agree with TRBD1. Germline CDR1 LNHDA, CDR2 SQIVND (reference sequence). V lost 5 bases to trimming and J lost 2 bases; unmatched junction nucleotides: 11. The CDR3 is 16 amino acids.

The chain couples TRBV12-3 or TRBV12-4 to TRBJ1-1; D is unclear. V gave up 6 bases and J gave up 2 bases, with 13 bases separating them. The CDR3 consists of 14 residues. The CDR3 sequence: CASSKSAGNTEAFF. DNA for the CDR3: TGTGCCAGCAGCAAGAGTGCGGGTAACACTGAAGCTTTCTTT.

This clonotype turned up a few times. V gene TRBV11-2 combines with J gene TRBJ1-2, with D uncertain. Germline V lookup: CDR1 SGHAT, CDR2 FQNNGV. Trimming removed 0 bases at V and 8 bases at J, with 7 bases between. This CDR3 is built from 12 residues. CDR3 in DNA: TGTGCCAGCAGCTTAGAGGTTCGGGGCTACACCTTC. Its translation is CASSLEVRGYTF. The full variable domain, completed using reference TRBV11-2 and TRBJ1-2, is EAGVAQSPRYKIIEKRQSVAFWCNPISGHATLYWYQQILGQGPKLLIQFQNNGVVDDSQLPKDRFSAERLKGVDSTLKIQPAKLEDSAVYLCASSLEVRGYTFGSGTRLTVV.

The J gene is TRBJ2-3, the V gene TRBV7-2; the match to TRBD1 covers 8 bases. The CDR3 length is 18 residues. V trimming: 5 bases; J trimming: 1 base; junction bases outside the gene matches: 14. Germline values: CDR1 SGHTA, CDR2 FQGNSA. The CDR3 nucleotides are TGTGCCAGCAGCCAAGAGGTTCAGGGGGCGCAGGGCACAGATACGCAGTATTTT. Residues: CASSQEVQGAQGTDTQYF.

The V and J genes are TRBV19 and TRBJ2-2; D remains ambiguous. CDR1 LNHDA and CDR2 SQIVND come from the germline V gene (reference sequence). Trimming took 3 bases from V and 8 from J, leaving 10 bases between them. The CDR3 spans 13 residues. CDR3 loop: CASSIGRKGELFF. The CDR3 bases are TGTGCCAGTAGTATCGGGCGTAAGGGGGAGCTGTTTTTT.

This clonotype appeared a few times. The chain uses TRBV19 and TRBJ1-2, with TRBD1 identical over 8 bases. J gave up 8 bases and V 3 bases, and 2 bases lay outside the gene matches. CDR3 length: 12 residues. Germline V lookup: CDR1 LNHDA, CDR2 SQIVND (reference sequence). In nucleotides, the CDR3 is TGTGCCAGTAGTATCGACAGGGGCGGCTACACCTTC. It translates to CASSIDRGGYTF.

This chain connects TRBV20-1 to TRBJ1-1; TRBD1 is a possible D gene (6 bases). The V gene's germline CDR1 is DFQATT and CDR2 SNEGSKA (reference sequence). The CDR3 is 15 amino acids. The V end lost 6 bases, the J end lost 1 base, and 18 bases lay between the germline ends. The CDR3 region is CSAPPDSVKNTEAFF. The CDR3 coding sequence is TGCAGTGCGCCCCCGGACAGCGTGAAGAACACTGAAGCTTTCTTT.

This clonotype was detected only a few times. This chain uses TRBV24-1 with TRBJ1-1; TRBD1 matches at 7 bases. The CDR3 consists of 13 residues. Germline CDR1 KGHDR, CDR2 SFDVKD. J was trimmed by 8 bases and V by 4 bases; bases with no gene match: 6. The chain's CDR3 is CATSDGQASEAFF. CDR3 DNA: TGTGCCACCAGTGACGGACAGGCCTCCGAAGCTTTCTTT.

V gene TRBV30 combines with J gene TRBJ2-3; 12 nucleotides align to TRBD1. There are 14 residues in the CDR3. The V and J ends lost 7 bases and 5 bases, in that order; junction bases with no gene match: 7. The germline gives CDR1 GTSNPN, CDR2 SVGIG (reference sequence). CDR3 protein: CASNRDRGRDTQYF. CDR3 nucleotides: TGTGCCTCCAACCGGGACAGGGGGCGAGATACGCAGTATTTT.

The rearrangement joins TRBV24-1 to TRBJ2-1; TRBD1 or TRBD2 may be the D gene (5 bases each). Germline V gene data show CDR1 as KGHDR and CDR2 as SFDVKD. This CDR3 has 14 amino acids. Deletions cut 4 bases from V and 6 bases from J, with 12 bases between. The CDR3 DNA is TGTGCCACCAGTGACCCGGGGCAGCCCAATGAGCAGTTCTTC. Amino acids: CATSDPGQPNEQFF.

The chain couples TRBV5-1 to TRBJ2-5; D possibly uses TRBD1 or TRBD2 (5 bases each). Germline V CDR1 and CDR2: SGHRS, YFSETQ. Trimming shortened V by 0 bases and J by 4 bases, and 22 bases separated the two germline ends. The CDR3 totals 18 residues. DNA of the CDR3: TGCGCCAGCAGCTTGGGGCTTTCACGGGGCTTAAGGGGAGAGACCCAGTACTTC. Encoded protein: CASSLGLSRGLRGETQYF. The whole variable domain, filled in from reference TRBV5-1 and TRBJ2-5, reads KAGVTQTPRYLIKTRGQQVTLSCSPISGHRSVSWYQQTPGQGLQFLFEYFSETQRNKGNFPGRFSGRQFSNSRSEMNVSTLELGDSALYLCASSLGLSRGLRGETQYFGPGTRLLVL.